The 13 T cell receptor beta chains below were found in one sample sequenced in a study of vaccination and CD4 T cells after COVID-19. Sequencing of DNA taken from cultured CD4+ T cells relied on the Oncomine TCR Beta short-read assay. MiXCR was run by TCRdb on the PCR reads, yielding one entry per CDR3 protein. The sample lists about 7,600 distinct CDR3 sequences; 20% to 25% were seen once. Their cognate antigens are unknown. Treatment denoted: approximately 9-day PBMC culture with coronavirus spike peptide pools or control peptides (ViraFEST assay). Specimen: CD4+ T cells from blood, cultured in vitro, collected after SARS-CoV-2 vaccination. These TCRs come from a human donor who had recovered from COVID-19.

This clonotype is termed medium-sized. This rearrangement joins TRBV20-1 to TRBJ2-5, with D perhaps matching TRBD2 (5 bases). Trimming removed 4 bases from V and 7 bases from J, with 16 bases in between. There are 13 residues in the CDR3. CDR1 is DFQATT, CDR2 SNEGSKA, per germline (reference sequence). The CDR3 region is CSATRLVSGTQYF. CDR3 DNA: TGCAGTGCTACCCGACTCGTCAGCGGGACCCAGTACTTC.

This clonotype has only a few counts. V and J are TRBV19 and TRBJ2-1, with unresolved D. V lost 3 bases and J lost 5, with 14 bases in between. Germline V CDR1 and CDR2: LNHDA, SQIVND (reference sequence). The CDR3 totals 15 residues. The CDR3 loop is CASSIRQNTHNEQFF. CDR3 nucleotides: TGTGCCAGTAGTATCCGCCAGAACACCCACAATGAGCAGTTCTTC.

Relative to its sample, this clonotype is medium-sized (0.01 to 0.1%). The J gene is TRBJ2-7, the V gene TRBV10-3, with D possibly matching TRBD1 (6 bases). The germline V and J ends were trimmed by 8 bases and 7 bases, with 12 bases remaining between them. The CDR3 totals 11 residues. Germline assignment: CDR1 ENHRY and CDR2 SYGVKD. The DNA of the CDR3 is TGTGCCATCGGGGGCTCGGGAGAGCAGTACTTC. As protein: CAIGGSGEQYF.

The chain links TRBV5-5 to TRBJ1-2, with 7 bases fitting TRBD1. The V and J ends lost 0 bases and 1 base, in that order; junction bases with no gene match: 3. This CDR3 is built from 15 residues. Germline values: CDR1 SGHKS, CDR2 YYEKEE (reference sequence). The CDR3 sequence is CASSLVTGINYGYTF. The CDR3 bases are TGTGCCAGCAGCTTGGTGACAGGGATTAACTATGGCTACACCTTC.

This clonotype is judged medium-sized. The CDR3 region has the DNA TGTGCCAGCAGATGGACTAGCGGGGGCCCTTCCTCCTACGAGCAGTACTTC. Amino acid sequence: CASRWTSGGPSSYEQYF. This chain uses TRBV28 with TRBJ2-7; TRBD2 matches 13 bases. The germline CDR1 and CDR2 sequences are MDHEN and SYDVKM. Trimming at V came to 6 bases and at J to 0 bases, leaving 8 bases not matched to a gene. The CDR3 runs 17 residues.

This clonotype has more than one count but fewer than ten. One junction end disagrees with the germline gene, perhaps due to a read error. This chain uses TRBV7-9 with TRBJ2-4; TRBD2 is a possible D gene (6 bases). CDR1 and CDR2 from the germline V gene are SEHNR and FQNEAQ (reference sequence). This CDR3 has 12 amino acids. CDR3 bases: TGTGCCAGCAGAACCGACAGTGGGCCGGGGGACTTC. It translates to CASRTDSGPGDF.

This CDR3 reads CASKAIQGRDEQYF. The CDR3 region has the DNA TGTGCCAGCAAAGCGATCCAGGGGAGAGACGAGCAGTACTTC. This sequence joins TRBV6-2 or TRBV6-3 and TRBJ2-7; maybe TRBD1 (6 bases). The CDR3 consists of 14 residues. Deletions cut 7 bases from V and 5 bases from J, with 18 bases between. Germline V lookup: CDR1 MNHEY, CDR2 SVGEGT.

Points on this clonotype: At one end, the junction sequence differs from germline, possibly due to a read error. The CDR3 nucleotides are TGTGTCAGCAGAAGGAGTGACAGGGGAGGCAATCAGCCCCAGCATTTT. Amino acid sequence: CVSRRSDRGGNQPQHF. The chain combines TRBV28 with TRBJ1-5; 8 nucleotides line up with TRBD1. Germline values: CDR1 MDHEN, CDR2 SYDVKM. This CDR3 is 16 amino acids long.

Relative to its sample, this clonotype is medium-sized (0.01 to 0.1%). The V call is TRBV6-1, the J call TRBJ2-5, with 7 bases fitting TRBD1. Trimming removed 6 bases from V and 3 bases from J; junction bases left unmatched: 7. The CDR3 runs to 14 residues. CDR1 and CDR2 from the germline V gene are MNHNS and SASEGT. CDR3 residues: CASRQLQGEETQYF. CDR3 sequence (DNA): TGTGCCAGCAGACAACTCCAGGGGGAAGAGACCCAGTACTTC.

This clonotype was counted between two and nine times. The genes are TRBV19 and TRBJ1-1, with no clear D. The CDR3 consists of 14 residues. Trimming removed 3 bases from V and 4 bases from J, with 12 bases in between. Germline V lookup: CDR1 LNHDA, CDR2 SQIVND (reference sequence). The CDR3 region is CASSIRGSLTEAFF. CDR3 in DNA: TGTGCCAGTAGTATCAGAGGCAGTCTCACTGAAGCTTTCTTT.

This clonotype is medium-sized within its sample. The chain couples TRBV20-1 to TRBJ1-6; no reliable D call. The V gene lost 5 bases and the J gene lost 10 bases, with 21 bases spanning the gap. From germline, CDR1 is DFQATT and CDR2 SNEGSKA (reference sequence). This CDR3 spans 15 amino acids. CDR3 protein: CSALTSTWPNSPLHF. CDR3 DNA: TGCAGTGCTCTCACCTCGACATGGCCCAACTCACCCCTCCACTTT.

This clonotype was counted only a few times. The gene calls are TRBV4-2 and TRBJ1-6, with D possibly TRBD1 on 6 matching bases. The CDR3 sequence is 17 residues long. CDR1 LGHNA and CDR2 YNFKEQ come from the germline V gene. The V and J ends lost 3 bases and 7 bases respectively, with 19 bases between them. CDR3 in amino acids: CASSQTSGGQFNSPLHF. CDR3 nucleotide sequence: TGTGCCAGCAGCCAGACCTCCGGGGGGCAGTTCAATTCACCCCTCCACTTT.

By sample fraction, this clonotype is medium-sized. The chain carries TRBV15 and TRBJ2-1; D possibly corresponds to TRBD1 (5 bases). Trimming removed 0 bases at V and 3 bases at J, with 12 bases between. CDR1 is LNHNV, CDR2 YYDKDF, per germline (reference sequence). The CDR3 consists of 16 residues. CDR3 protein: CATSRDWWQGYNEQFF. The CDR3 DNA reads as TGTGCCACCAGCAGAGATTGGTGGCAGGGCTACAATGAGCAGTTCTTC.